This T cell receptor beta chain stems from a study of Graves' ophthalmopathy and Graves' hyperthyroidism. Amplification of the TCR beta CDR3 regions used RNA transcripts (as template). RT-PCR with HTBI primers came first, then second-round multiplex PCR. Via MiXCR, TCRdb re-called the multiplex PCR reads, giving one row per CDR3 protein. The data contain about 340,000 distinct CDR3 sequences, about a sixth of them seen just once; the ten biggest clones take up 9% to 15%. Comments on this clonotype: Its antigen is currently unknown. A junction boundary mismatches the germline segment, possibly from a read error.

Points from the study as a whole: For predicting ophthalmopathy progression, the model had 70.59% sensitivity and approximately 72% specificity.

This CDR3 contains 14 residues. Germline V gives CDR1 LGHDT, CDR2 YNNKEL (reference sequence). This chain links TRBV3-1 with TRBJ2-7; D is ambiguous. The sequence was obtained from an adult man with Graves' ophthalmopathy. The sequencing sample was made of peripheral blood. The CDR3 sequence is CASSQVTTSYQQYF. The CDR3, as DNA: TGTGCCAGCAGCCAAGTAACGACCTCCTACCAGCAGTACTTC.